This TCR beta chain was documented in a study of T cell responses to AZD1222 COVID-19 vaccine (dated by TCRdb to 2020 to 2022). A note on the overall study: A total of 233 trial participants underwent TCR sequencing, of whom about 210 had received two doses of AZD1222 and some 26 had received two doses of the MenACWY control vaccine. Trial participants were enrolled by age into subgroups of 18-55, 56-69 and 70-plus years, and 148, 28 and 57 TCR-sequenced participants, respectively, were included in these subgroups. Overall study outcomes, separate from this receptor: Participants were mostly white British and included more females than males, and it was suggested by the authors that clonal diversity may have been underestimated. The vaccine-associated CD4 TCRs covered the entire spike protein, and the dominant responses fell in regions 160-218 and 743-854. Reportedly, close to half of the unique spike-specific TCRs recognized epitopes lying outside the regions that are mutated in the B.1.351 and B.1.1.7 variants. A significant rise in spike-specific TCR breadth and depth was observed after two AZD1222 doses relative to day 0 and relative to MenACWY recipients. In the small 56-69-year group, the increase in depth fell short of significance, most likely because of low power. Conclusions about previously exposed vaccinees are limited because only a handful of AZD1222 recipients were SARS-CoV-2 seropositive at baseline. Because no day 14 peak-response samples were available, the repertoires could be characterized only after the peak T cell response.

CDR1 and CDR2, looked up from the germline V gene (reference sequence), are LNHNV and YYDKDF. The CDR3 contains 16 residues, cysteine and phenylalanine counted. This entry keeps only the CDR3 DNA: 48 bases, framed from base 1. V loses 0 bases of germline sequence and J loses 0 bases, and the interval between the two ends is 9 bases. With regard to this clone: Its cognate antigen has yet to be identified. Base qualities are missing; no much larger clone stands one base away.

Sample time point, as interpreted from the label and publication: baseline before first vaccination. According to the study, the label for this sample's treatment or condition signals: meningococcal conjugate vaccine given as trial control. Vaccinee samples came from UK trials COV001 and COV002, including a single-blind randomized controlled phase 2/3 trial of AZD1222 (ChAdOx1 nCoV-19) in healthy adults. For TCRbeta chain sequencing, PBMC samples from trial participants were taken at day 0 and at day 28 after the second dose. The CDR3 regions of human TCRbeta chains were analyzed by immunosequencing. The published analysis was carried out like this. Repertoire TCRs were checked for matches against a reference library of SARS-CoV-2-specific TCRs that had been generated using the MIRA antigen-specificity platform. Breadth was defined as the fraction of unique TCRs that were SARS-CoV-2-associated. Depth was defined as the fraction of total T cells that were SARS-CoV-2-associated. Each spike-specific TCR was assigned to its reactive spike region and to a CD4 or CD8 class using the MIRA data. Log10-transformed breadth and depth values were compared by one-way ANOVA with Sidak's multiple comparisons tests. TCRdb took over this immuneACCESS table, retaining in-frame rearrangements with V and J assigned. Such tables are incomplete; in checked studies, under half of the missing clones stem from an unresolved V gene, and the remainder is unexplained. V and J calls and clone size follow that table, whereas D and trimming were derived from the DNA. Counted in this sample were over 65,000 clones; under 95% of them appeared once. Around 7.1% of the sample is in the top ten clones.

The input for sequencing was peripheral blood, taken on day 0 of MenACWY control vaccination. This TCR was recovered from an adult in good health. The chain employs TRBV15 and TRBJ2-1, and possibly TRBD2, on 6 matching bases. This receptor has the CDR3 CATSREAGSSYNEQFF. The nucleotides are TGTGCCACCAGCAGAGAAGCGGGTAGCTCCTACAATGAGCAGTTCTTC.